This TCR beta chain was captured by sequencing in a study of human T cells and chemical hapten exposure. General study results and limits: Following DPC sensitization, TCRs present above 1 in 1000 frequency showed no change.

A few counts support this clonotype. Its target is not known. Per germline, CDR1 SGHTA and CDR2 FQGNSA. V was pared by 3 bases and J by 4 bases, with 3 bases of the junction left unmatched. This CDR3 is built from 15 residues. Library preparation tagged each individual cDNA molecule with a unique molecular identifier. Authors' processing steps: A per-sample median of roughly 100,000 TCRs was observed, with a range of roughly 23,224 to 700,000. MiXCR, run by TCRdb on the 5' RACE reads, gives a single entry per CDR3 protein. The V and J calls were determined by TCRdb, not by the authors. The sample holds 110,000 or so distinct CDR3 sequences, approximately 20% seen once. Whole blood, unfractionated, served as the material for total RNA extraction.

J is TRBJ2-3 and V is TRBV7-2; 11 bases map to TRBD1. The clonotype was recovered from a human donor in good health. The CDR3 spells CASSLGTGGPDTQYF. Written as DNA, the CDR3 is TGTGCCAGCAGCTTGGGGACAGGGGGGCCAGATACGCAGTATTTT.